A selection of T cell receptor beta chains follows, all from one sample in a study of cytomegalovirus exposure and HLA in healthy donors. Some clones are missing from TCRdb's copy, which holds only in-frame ones; the method was immunoSEQ multiplex PCR. Among fewer than 200,000 clones listed, around 90% were seen once. Sequenced material: PBMCs. These receptors were collected from a woman in her thirties in good health and CMV-seronegative. Both conserved end residues are part of each CDR3. D genes are given only for firm matches. Size is stated for part of the rows, as once, few or many counts, or as a class when the clone is expanded.

V gene: TRBV6-6; clone size: -; J gene: TRBJ1-5; D gene: TRBD1; CDR3 DNA: TGTGCCAGCAGTTACCGTGACAGGGGGCAAGGTCAGCCCCAGCATTTT; CDR3 protein: CASSYRDRGQGQPQHF
V gene: TRBV2; clone size: once; J gene: TRBJ2-2; D gene: TRBD2; CDR3 DNA: TGTGCCAGAGGGTCACGGGCTAGCGGGGGGGCGGACACCGGGGAGCTGTTTTTT; CDR3 protein: CARGSRASGGADTGELFF
V gene: TRBV10-1; clone size: -; J gene: TRBJ2-1; D gene: -; CDR3 DNA: TGCGCCAGCGCATATGAAAATAGCGCTGAGCAGTTCTTC; CDR3 protein: CASAYENSAEQFF
V gene: TRBV28; clone size: -; J gene: TRBJ2-2; D gene: -; CDR3 DNA: TGTGCCACCCCTGGGGGCACGAACACCGGGGAGCTGTTTTTT; CDR3 protein: CATPGGTNTGELFF
V gene: TRBV28; clone size: -; J gene: TRBJ2-5; D gene: -; CDR3 DNA: TGTGCCAAACTGACAGTTCCAAAGAAACAAGAGACCCAGTACTTC; CDR3 protein: CAKLTVPKKQETQYF
V gene: TRBV28; clone size: -; J gene: TRBJ2-1; D gene: TRBD1; CDR3 DNA: TGTGCCAGCAGTTTTCCGGGACAGCCTTACAATGAGCAGTTCTTC; CDR3 protein: CASSFPGQPYNEQFF
V gene: TRBV11-2; clone size: once; J gene: TRBJ1-1; D gene: -; CDR3 DNA: TGTGCCAGCAGCCGGCAGGGGCTTGACACTGAAGCTTTCTTT; CDR3 protein: CASSRQGLDTEAFF
V gene: TRBV6-6; clone size: few; J gene: TRBJ1-1; D gene: -; CDR3 DNA: TGTGCCAGCAGTTACGGCGGAGGTGGTATGGACACTGAAGCTTTCTTT; CDR3 protein: CASSYGGGGMDTEAFF
V gene: TRBV29-1; clone size: -; J gene: TRBJ1-1; D gene: -; CDR3 DNA: TGCAGCGTCGAAGGCAGGGTCGGCACTGAAGCTTTCTTT; CDR3 protein: CSVEGRVGTEAFF
V gene: TRBV19; clone size: -; J gene: TRBJ1-2; D gene: -; CDR3 DNA: TGTGCCAGTAGTAGCAGGACGGGAAACTATGGCTACACCTTC; CDR3 protein: CASSSRTGNYGYTF
V gene: TRBV6-5; clone size: -; J gene: TRBJ1-2; D gene: TRBD1; CDR3 DNA: TGTGCCAGCAGCCCTGACAGGGCAGTGGTTGGCTACACCTTC; CDR3 protein: CASSPDRAVVGYTF
V gene: TRBV28; clone size: -; J gene: TRBJ1-6; D gene: TRBD1; CDR3 DNA: TGTGCCAGCGGGACAGGGTTTTGGGGAAATTCACCCCTCCACTTT; CDR3 protein: CASGTGFWGNSPLHF
V gene: TRBV19; clone size: -; J gene: TRBJ2-3; D gene: TRBD1; CDR3 DNA: TGTGCCAGTAGTATAGGGACAGGGGTCAGCACAGATACGCAGTATTTT; CDR3 protein: CASSIGTGVSTDTQYF
V gene: TRBV6-1; clone size: few; J gene: TRBJ2-7; D gene: TRBD2; CDR3 DNA: TGTGCCAGCAGTGAAAGGTCTAGCGGGAGCTACGAGCAGTACTTC; CDR3 protein: CASSERSSGSYEQYF
V gene: TRBV7-3; clone size: -; J gene: TRBJ1-1; D gene: -; CDR3 DNA: TGTGCCAGCAGCCCGACCGGTCGGGGTGAAGCTTTCTTT; CDR3 protein: CASSPTGRGEAFF
V gene: TRBV29-1; clone size: -; J gene: TRBJ1-2; D gene: -; CDR3 DNA: TGCAGCGTTGAACGGATCGGGCAGGGATTTAACTATGGCTACACCTTC; CDR3 protein: CSVERIGQGFNYGYTF
V gene: TRBV9; clone size: -; J gene: TRBJ2-1; D gene: -; CDR3 DNA: TGTGCCAGCAGCGTAGCGTCAGTCTCCTACAATGAGCAGTTCTTC; CDR3 protein: CASSVASVSYNEQFF
V gene: TRBV4-3; clone size: -; J gene: TRBJ2-1; D gene: -; CDR3 DNA: TGCGCCAGCAGCCACTCCGGGCAGGGGGGCCTCCCCTACAATGAGCAGTTCTTC; CDR3 protein: CASSHSGQGGLPYNEQFF
V gene: TRBV28; clone size: -; J gene: TRBJ1-1; D gene: -; CDR3 DNA: TGTGCCAGCAGTTTACTGCGGAACACTGAAGCTTTCTTT; CDR3 protein: CASSLLRNTEAFF
V gene: TRBV5-1; clone size: -; J gene: TRBJ2-3; D gene: TRBD2; CDR3 DNA: TGCGCCAGCAGAGATAGCGGGATCACAGATACGCAGTATTTT; CDR3 protein: CASRDSGITDTQYF
V gene: TRBV19; clone size: -; J gene: TRBJ2-3; D gene: -; CDR3 DNA: TGTGCCATTCCACCCGGAGGGCCGGTAGATACGCAGTATTTT; CDR3 protein: CAIPPGGPVDTQYF
V gene: TRBV5-4; clone size: -; J gene: TRBJ2-1; D gene: TRBD2; CDR3 DNA: TGTGCCAGCAGCTACGGGTTAGCGGGAGGGCCCAATGAGCAGTTCTTC; CDR3 protein: CASSYGLAGGPNEQFF
V gene: TRBV25-1; clone size: -; J gene: TRBJ1-2; D gene: -; CDR3 DNA: TGTGCCAGCAGTGAGCGTCAGGACTATGGCTACACCTTC; CDR3 protein: CASSERQDYGYTF
V gene: TRBV4-1; clone size: -; J gene: TRBJ1-1; D gene: -; CDR3 DNA: TGCGCCAGCAGCCAAGGTCCTTCAGGAATGAACACTGAAGCTTTCTTT; CDR3 protein: CASSQGPSGMNTEAFF
V gene: TRBV7-9; clone size: few; J gene: TRBJ2-1; D gene: -; CDR3 DNA: TGTGCCAGCAGCTCGGGACTGGGGCAGTTCTTC; CDR3 protein: CASSSGLGQFF
V gene: TRBV27; clone size: -; J gene: TRBJ1-1; D gene: -; CDR3 DNA: TGTGCCAGCAGCCCGTACCAGGGTCTGGGGGCTTTCTTT; CDR3 protein: CASSPYQGLGAFF
V gene: TRBV6-6; clone size: -; J gene: TRBJ2-2; D gene: -; CDR3 DNA: TGTGCCAGCAGTACCACAGGGCTAGGGACCGGGGAGCTGTTTTTT; CDR3 protein: CASSTTGLGTGELFF
V gene: TRBV28; clone size: -; J gene: TRBJ2-7; D gene: -; CDR3 DNA: TGTGCCAGCAGGGACGGGAGCTCCTACGAGCAGTACTTC; CDR3 protein: CASRDGSSYEQYF
V gene: TRBV6-5; clone size: -; J gene: TRBJ2-2; D gene: TRBD2; CDR3 DNA: TGTGCCAGCAGTTGGGAGGGCGCGGTCGGGGAGCTGTTTTTT; CDR3 protein: CASSWEGAVGELFF
V gene: TRBV9; clone size: -; J gene: TRBJ2-1; D gene: -; CDR3 DNA: TGTGCCAGCAGCGTACAAGCAGGGATCAATGAGCAGTTCTTC; CDR3 protein: CASSVQAGINEQFF
V gene: TRBV10-2; clone size: -; J gene: TRBJ2-5; D gene: TRBD2; CDR3 DNA: TGCGCCAGCAAGAGTAGCGGGGGGGAGACCCAGTACTTC; CDR3 protein: CASKSSGGETQYF
V gene: TRBV4-1; clone size: once; J gene: TRBJ2-1; D gene: -; CDR3 DNA: TGCGCCAGCAGCCAAGATCGGTGGTCCTACAATGAGCAGTTCTTC; CDR3 protein: CASSQDRWSYNEQFF
V gene: TRBV18; clone size: -; J gene: TRBJ2-7; D gene: -; CDR3 DNA: TGTGCCAGCTCACCAAAGGGGGACGCCTTTTTCGACGAGCAGTACTTC; CDR3 protein: CASSPKGDAFFDEQYF
V gene: TRBV27; clone size: -; J gene: TRBJ1-5; D gene: -; CDR3 DNA: TGTGCCAGCAGTCCGGATCAGCCCCAGCATTTT; CDR3 protein: CASSPDQPQHF
V gene: TRBV4-3; clone size: -; J gene: TRBJ1-5; D gene: -; CDR3 DNA: TGCGCCAGCAGCCAAGAGGCGGGGCGGAATCAGCCCCAGCATTTT; CDR3 protein: CASSQEAGRNQPQHF
V gene: TRBV14; clone size: -; J gene: TRBJ1-2; D gene: TRBD1; CDR3 DNA: TGTGCCAGCAGCCAGGCGACAGGGGCAAGCTATGGCTACACCTTC; CDR3 protein: CASSQATGASYGYTF
V gene: TRBV7-9; clone size: few; J gene: TRBJ1-4; D gene: TRBD1; CDR3 DNA: TGTGCCAGCAGCCCGTGGGACAGGGAAACAGAAAAACTGTTTTTT; CDR3 protein: CASSPWDRETEKLFF
V gene: TRBV7-9; clone size: -; J gene: TRBJ2-1; D gene: -; CDR3 DNA: TGTGCCAGCAGCTTGCCGGGACTCACGAACAATGAGCAGTTCTTC; CDR3 protein: CASSLPGLTNNEQFF
V gene: TRBV25-1; clone size: -; J gene: TRBJ2-3; D gene: -; CDR3 DNA: TGTGCCAGCAGCCACATTCGAGGTAGCACAGATACGCAGTATTTT; CDR3 protein: CASSHIRGSTDTQYF
V gene: TRBV28; clone size: -; J gene: TRBJ2-3; D gene: -; CDR3 DNA: TGTGCCAGCAGTCCCCAACGGGGTTCCACAGATACGCAGTATTTT; CDR3 protein: CASSPQRGSTDTQYF
V gene: TRBV12-5; clone size: once; J gene: TRBJ1-6; D gene: TRBD1; CDR3 DNA: TGTGCTAGTGGTTTTACGACAGGGTCAATGTCACCCCTCCACTTT; CDR3 protein: CASGFTTGSMSPLHF
V gene: TRBV11-2; clone size: -; J gene: TRBJ2-7; D gene: TRBD1; CDR3 DNA: TGTGCCAGCAGCTTGGACAGGGTAGGCGAGCAGTACTTC; CDR3 protein: CASSLDRVGEQYF
V gene: TRBV7-9; clone size: -; J gene: TRBJ1-2; D gene: TRBD1; CDR3 DNA: TGTGCCAGCAGCTCGGGACAGTACTATGGCTACACCTTC; CDR3 protein: CASSSGQYYGYTF
V gene: TRBV21-1; clone size: -; J gene: TRBJ2-5; D gene: -; CDR3 DNA: TGTGCCAGCAGCCTTTGGGCGGGATCGCATGCCCTTTTTGGAGACAAGGAGACCCAGTACTTC; CDR3 protein: CASSLWAGSHALFGDKETQYF